The present TCR beta chain was sequenced within a study of T cells in Graves' hyperthyroidism and ophthalmopathy. What was amplified from RNA transcripts were TCR beta CDR3 regions. Researchers ran a first-round RT-PCR on the TCR CDR3 using the HTBI primer set. A single record per CDR3 protein comes from TCRdb applying MiXCR to the multiplex PCR reads. The table has fewer than 550,000 distinct CDR3 sequences, approximately 25% seen once. This clonotype was observed many times. Its antigen is not known. The PBMCs were sourced from fresh peripheral blood (around 9.9 ml). Study-wide points: A model of 13 V-J features distinguished ophthalmopathy from stable hyperthyroidism.

This CDR3 comprises 11 residues. Germline V gene sequence: CDR1 SNHLY, CDR2 FYNNEI. V dropped 8 bases and J dropped 3 bases, with 4 bases sitting between them. The clonotype originates from a woman aged 25 to 39 with Graves' ophthalmopathy. Sequenced: blood. The J gene is TRBJ2-2, the V gene TRBV2; D remains unclear. The CDR3 protein is CASGDTGELFF. CDR3 in DNA: TGTGCCAGCGGGGACACCGGGGAGCTGTTTTTT.